Below are 27 T cell receptor beta chains sequenced from a single sample in a study of cytomegalovirus exposure and HLA in healthy donors. The method was immunoSEQ multiplex PCR; TCRdb's version includes in-frame clones alone and lacks a portion of them. In the table there are about 140,000 clones, 88% of which are singletons. Sequencing input: PBMCs. The receptors derive from a young woman in good health and CMV-seropositive.

The CDR3 DNA reads TGTGCCGGGGGGACAGGGTACACCGGGGAGCTGTTTTTT. Translating it yields CAGGTGYTGELFF. V usage is TRBV2 and J usage is TRBJ2-2; 9 bases align to TRBD1. V gave up 11 bases and J gave up 3 bases; unmatched junction bases: 4. The CDR3 extends over 13 amino acids. CDR1 is SNHLY, CDR2 FYNNEI, per germline.

The chain carries TRBV29-1 and TRBJ2-1; 11 nucleotides line up with TRBD2. CDR1 SQVTM and CDR2 ANQGSEA come from the germline V gene. The CDR3 is 16 amino acids. The V and J ends lost 0 bases and 1 base, in that order; junction bases with no gene match: 2. CDR3 sequence (DNA): TGCAGCGTTGAAGATAGCGGGAGGGGTTCCTACAATGAGCAGTTCTTC. Encoded protein: CSVEDSGRGSYNEQFF.

This clone was counted many times. At the DNA level, this CDR3 is encoded by other sequences in the same sample as well. The chain uses TRBV27 and TRBJ2-7; D not resolved. V was trimmed by 2 bases and J by 2 bases, leaving 13 bases between them. Germline V gene data show CDR1 as MNHEY and CDR2 as SMNVEV (reference sequence). CDR3 length equals 15 residues. The CDR3 DNA follows: TGTGCCAGCAGTTTACGATCCGGTCGGGCCTACGAGCAGTACTTC. Translation: CASSLRSGRAYEQYF.

The chain combines TRBV19 with TRBJ1-5; D not certain. Germline V gene data show CDR1 as LNHDA and CDR2 as SQIVND (reference sequence). Between the trimmed V and J ends, which lost 4 bases and 0 bases, there was a span of 10 bases. The CDR3 runs 15 residues. CDR3 DNA sequence: TGTGCCAGTAGTAGGCTGCAACCTAGCAATCAGCCCCAGCATTTT. Its translation: CASSRLQPSNQPQHF.

The V and J genes are TRBV14 and TRBJ2-7; 10 nucleotides agree with TRBD1. V lost 4 bases to trimming and J lost 3 bases; unmatched junction nucleotides: 6. From germline, CDR1 is SGHDN and CDR2 FVKESK. The CDR3 totals 15 residues. The CDR3 sequence: CASSRGTGAVYEQYF. The CDR3 nucleotides read TGTGCCAGCAGCCGCGGGACAGGGGCTGTCTACGAGCAGTACTTC.

J is TRBJ1-3 and V is TRBV11-1, with D possibly being TRBD1 (6 bases). The V and J ends lost 5 bases and 7 bases respectively, with 15 bases between them. The CDR3 loop spans 14 amino acids. Germline loops: CDR1 SGHAT, CDR2 FQDESV (reference sequence). The CDR3 loop is CASSPTGQWNTIYF. The CDR3 nucleotides read TGTGCCAGCAGCCCGACGGGACAATGGAACACCATATATTTT.

The chain employs TRBV19 and TRBJ2-3, with TRBD1 matching over 12 bases. CDR1 and CDR2 from the germline V gene are LNHDA and SQIVND (reference sequence). The CDR3 extends over 17 amino acids. V gave up 6 bases and J gave up 5 bases; unmatched junction bases: 12. CDR3 nucleotides: TGTGCCAGTAGCCACCCGGGCGGGACAGGGGGCAAAGATACGCAGTATTTT. Its translation is CASSHPGGTGGKDTQYF.

The V gene is TRBV10-3, the J gene TRBJ2-7; 12 bases are a match to TRBD2. Germline CDR1 reads ENHRY; CDR2 reads SYGVKD. Trimming cost V 10 bases and J 3 bases; bases outside gene matches: 16. The CDR3 contains 17 residues. The CDR3 loop is CATSSRTSGIQIYEQYF. The CDR3 DNA is TGTGCCACCTCCAGCCGGACTAGCGGGATACAGATCTACGAGCAGTACTTC.

The chain joins TRBV18 to TRBJ2-4; D is perhaps TRBD2 (5 bases). The CDR3 covers 15 residues. Germline lookup yields CDR1 KGHSH and CDR2 LQKENI. V was pared by 1 base and J by 7 bases, with 14 bases between. CDR3 nucleotide sequence: TGTGCCAGCTCACCACTACCTAGCAGGAATAACATTCAGTACTTC. Translated: CASSPLPSRNNIQYF.

The rearrangement joins TRBV6-5 to TRBJ1-2, with 7 bases matching TRBD1. The CDR3 is 15 residues long. Trimming cost V 8 bases and J 2 bases; bases outside gene matches: 11. CDR1 and CDR2 (germline): MNHEY, SVGAGI. The CDR3 region is CASRWDSKANYGYTF. CDR3 sequence (DNA): TGTGCCAGCCGTTGGGACAGCAAGGCGAACTATGGCTACACCTTC.

V usage is TRBV5-1 and J usage is TRBJ1-3; TRBD1 is a possible D gene (5 bases). Trimming cost V 4 bases and J 0 bases, with 11 bases left between them. The V gene's germline CDR1 is SGHRS and CDR2 YFSETQ. The CDR3 is 15 residues long. The CDR3 DNA follows: TGCGCCAGCAGCGCCACCAGGGACTCTGGAAACACCATATATTTT. Its protein is CASSATRDSGNTIYF.

The chain links TRBV7-9 to TRBJ1-5; TRBD1 is a possible D gene (6 bases). This CDR3 is built from 13 residues. Trimming pared 5 bases from V and 5 bases from J, leaving 10 bases between. Germline V gene data show CDR1 as SEHNR and CDR2 as FQNEAQ (reference sequence). The chain's CDR3 is CASSRQVDQPQHF. The CDR3 region has the DNA TGTGCCAGCAGCCGACAGGTAGATCAGCCCCAGCATTTT.

The rearrangement uses TRBV13 and TRBJ2-7; TRBD2 matches 10 bases. V trimming: 5 bases; J trimming: 0 bases; junction bases outside the gene matches: 1. Looked up from germline, CDR1 is PRHDT and CDR2 is FYEKMQ (reference sequence). CDR3 length equals 14 residues. CDR3 DNA: TGTGCCAGCAGCCGGACTAGCGGCTCCTACGAGCAGTACTTC. Encoded protein: CASSRTSGSYEQYF.

CDR3 nucleotides: TGTGCCAGCAGACTCGACAGAGACTCCTACGAGCAGTACTTC. Residues: CASRLDRDSYEQYF. This sequence joins TRBV7-9 and TRBJ2-7, with a weak D call TRBD1 (5 bases). CDR1 SEHNR and CDR2 FQNEAQ come from the germline V gene (reference sequence). This CDR3 has 14 amino acids. V lost 6 bases to trimming and J lost 0 bases, with 12 bases between them.

The chain links TRBV4-1 to TRBJ2-1; possibly TRBD1 for D (5 bases). The CDR3 sequence is 14 residues long. V was clipped by 4 bases and J by 4 bases, with 11 bases between them. Per germline, CDR1 MGHRA and CDR2 YSYEKL. CDR3 sequence (DNA): TGCGCCAGCAGCCCTCGGCAGGGTTACAATGAGCAGTTCTTC. Translating gives CASSPRQGYNEQFF.

The J gene is TRBJ1-5, the V gene TRBV15; D not certain. Germline lookup yields CDR1 LNHNV and CDR2 YYDKDF (reference sequence). This CDR3 has 14 residues. The V and J ends lost 3 bases and 4 bases respectively, with 10 bases between them. CDR3: CATSRGQWNQPQHF. The CDR3 region has the DNA TGTGCCACCAGCAGGGGCCAATGGAATCAGCCCCAGCATTTT.

The genes are TRBV5-4 and TRBJ2-7, with D perhaps TRBD1 (6 bases). Trimming pared 4 bases from V and 2 bases from J, leaving 13 bases between. The CDR3 contains 14 residues. Germline assignment: CDR1 SGHNT and CDR2 YYREEE (reference sequence). The CDR3 nucleotides read TGTGCCAGCAGCAACGGACAGATCACCTACGAGCAGTACTTC. It encodes CASSNGQITYEQYF.

This chain links TRBV6-6 with TRBJ1-2, with TRBD1 identical over 9 bases. The J segment lost 10 bases and the V segment lost 4 bases, leaving 4 bases of the junction unmatched. Germline V gene sequence: CDR1 MNHNY, CDR2 SVGAGI (reference sequence). This CDR3 is 12 amino acids long. The CDR3 coding sequence is TGTGCCAGCAGTTTTCTACAGGGGGCCTACACCTTC. Protein: CASSFLQGAYTF.

J is TRBJ2-7 and V is TRBV4-2; 8 positions match TRBD2. CDR3 length: 18 amino acids. Losses at the gene ends were 1 base for V and 3 bases for J; bases not matched to a gene: 14. Germline CDR1 is LGHNA and CDR2 is YNFKEQ. The CDR3 is CASSQGPPRSGGIYEQYF. CDR3 nucleotides: TGTGCCAGCAGCCAAGGGCCCCCTAGAAGCGGGGGAATCTACGAGCAGTACTTC.

The gene calls are TRBV16 and TRBJ2-7, with D possibly matching TRBD1 (6 bases). The V gene lost 1 base and the J gene lost 6 bases, with 10 bases spanning the gap. CDR1 KGHSY and CDR2 FQNENV come from the germline V gene. There are 13 residues in the CDR3. CDR3 residues: CASSQFQGSEQYF. As DNA, the CDR3 is TGTGCCAGCAGCCAATTCCAGGGGTCCGAGCAGTACTTC.

The rearrangement joins TRBV7-2 to TRBJ2-1, with a tentative D call TRBD1 (7 bases). Trimming stripped 2 bases from V and 2 bases from J, with 16 bases between. The CDR3 is 17 residues long. In germline, CDR1 is SGHTA, CDR2 FQGNSA. In nucleotides, the CDR3 is TGTGCCAGCAGCTTACGTACAGGCGGGACAGCCTACAATGAGCAGTTCTTC. It encodes CASSLRTGGTAYNEQFF.

The V gene is TRBV6-5, the J gene TRBJ2-3; weak D call: TRBD1 (5 bases). This CDR3 contains 14 residues. V dropped 0 bases and J dropped 2 bases, with 6 bases sitting between them. Germline CDR1 is MNHEY and CDR2 is SVGAGI. The CDR3 bases are TGTGCCAGCAGTTACTCGGGGCACACAGATACGCAGTATTTT. This codes for CASSYSGHTDTQYF.

This clone has a single count. The V gene is TRBV4-1, the J gene TRBJ1-1; D is ambiguous. V lost 7 bases and J 1 base, leaving 10 bases between the germline ends. The CDR3 loop spans 13 amino acids. Germline-derived CDR1 and CDR2 are MGHRA and YSYEKL. The CDR3 protein is CASIGGWNTEAFF. For the CDR3, the DNA is TGCGCCAGCATTGGAGGGTGGAACACTGAAGCTTTCTTT.

Points on this clone: One end of the junction varies from germline; a read error may be responsible. V and J are TRBV10-3 and TRBJ1-6; D is unresolved. This CDR3 is built from 16 residues. The germline V gene has CDR1 ENHRY and CDR2 SYGVKD. The DNA of the CDR3 is TGTGCCATCAGTGAGGGTACTACGAGCTATGATTCACCCCTCCACTTT. It codes for CAISEGTTSYDSPLHF.

The rearrangement joins TRBV6-1 to TRBJ2-7, with 9 bases aligning to TRBD1. V shed 0 bases and J 6 bases; nucleotides not matched to a gene: 21. This CDR3 comprises 20 residues. Germline CDR1 reads MNHNS; CDR2 reads SASEGT. CDR3 in amino acids: CASSEALRGVARTGVLEQYF. CDR3 sequence (DNA): TGTGCCAGCAGTGAAGCGCTTCGAGGGGTTGCGAGGACAGGGGTCCTCGAGCAGTACTTC.

J is TRBJ1-6 and V is TRBV9; 7 bases fit TRBD1. This CDR3 is 17 amino acids long. The V gene end was trimmed by 0 bases and the J gene end by 0 bases; junction bases not matched to a gene: 3. Germline V lookup: CDR1 SGDLS, CDR2 YYNGEE. The CDR3 spells CASSVGGQSSYNSPLHF. DNA for the CDR3: TGTGCCAGCAGCGTAGGGGGACAGAGCTCCTATAATTCACCCCTCCACTTT.

The chain is built from TRBV5-1 and TRBJ1-4; possible D gene TRBD1, 5 bases. V was trimmed by 3 bases and J by 4 bases, leaving 13 bases between them. Looked up from germline, CDR1 is SGHRS and CDR2 is YFSETQ. This CDR3 is 15 amino acids long. The CDR3 coding sequence is TGCGCCAGCAGCTCGGCGGGACTGAGTAATGAAAAACTGTTTTTT. Protein sequence: CASSSAGLSNEKLFF.